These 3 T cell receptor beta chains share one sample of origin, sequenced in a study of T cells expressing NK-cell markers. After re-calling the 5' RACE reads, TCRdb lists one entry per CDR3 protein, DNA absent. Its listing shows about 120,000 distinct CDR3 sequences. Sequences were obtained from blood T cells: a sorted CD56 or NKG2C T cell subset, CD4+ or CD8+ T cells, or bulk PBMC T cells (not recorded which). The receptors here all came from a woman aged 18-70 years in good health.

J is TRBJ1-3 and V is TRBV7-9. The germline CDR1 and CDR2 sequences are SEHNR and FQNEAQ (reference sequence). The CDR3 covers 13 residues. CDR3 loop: CASTPYSGNTIYF.

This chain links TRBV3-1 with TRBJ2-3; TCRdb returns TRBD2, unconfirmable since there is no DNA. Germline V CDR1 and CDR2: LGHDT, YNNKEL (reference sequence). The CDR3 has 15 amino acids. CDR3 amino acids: CASSPRTSGTDTQYF.

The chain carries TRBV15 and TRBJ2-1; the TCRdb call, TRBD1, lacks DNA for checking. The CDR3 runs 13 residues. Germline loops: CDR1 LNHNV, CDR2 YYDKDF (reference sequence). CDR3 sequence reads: CATSRDSTNEQFF.